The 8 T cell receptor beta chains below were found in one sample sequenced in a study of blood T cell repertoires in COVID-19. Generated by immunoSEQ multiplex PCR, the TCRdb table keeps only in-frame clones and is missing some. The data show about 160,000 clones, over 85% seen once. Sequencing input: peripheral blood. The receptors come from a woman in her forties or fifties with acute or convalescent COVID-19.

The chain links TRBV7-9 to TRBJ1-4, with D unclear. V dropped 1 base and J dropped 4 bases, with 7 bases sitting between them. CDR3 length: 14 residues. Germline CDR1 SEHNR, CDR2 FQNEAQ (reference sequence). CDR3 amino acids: CASSLGQYNEKLFF. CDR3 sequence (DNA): TGTGCCAGCAGCTTAGGACAATATAATGAAAAACTGTTTTTT.

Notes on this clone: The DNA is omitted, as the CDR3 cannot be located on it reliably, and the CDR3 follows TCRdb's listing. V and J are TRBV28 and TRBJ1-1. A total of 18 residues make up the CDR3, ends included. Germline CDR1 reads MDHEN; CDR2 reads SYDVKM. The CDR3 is CACQDSVPAGPGRFGAFF.

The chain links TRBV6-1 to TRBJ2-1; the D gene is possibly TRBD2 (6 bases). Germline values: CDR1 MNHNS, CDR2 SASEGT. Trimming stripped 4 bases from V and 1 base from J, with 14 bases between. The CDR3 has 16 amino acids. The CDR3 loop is CASSVRDSWSYNEQFF. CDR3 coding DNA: TGTGCCAGCAGTGTACGGGACTCTTGGTCCTACAATGAGCAGTTCTTC.

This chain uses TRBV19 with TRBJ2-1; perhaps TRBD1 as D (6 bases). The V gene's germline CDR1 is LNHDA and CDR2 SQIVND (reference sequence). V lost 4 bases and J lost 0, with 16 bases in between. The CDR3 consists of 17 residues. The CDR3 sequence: CASSNKQGVSSYNEQFF. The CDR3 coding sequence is TGTGCCAGTAGTAACAAACAGGGAGTTAGCTCCTACAATGAGCAGTTCTTC. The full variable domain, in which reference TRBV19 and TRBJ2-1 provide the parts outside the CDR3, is DGGITQSPKYLFRKEGQNVTLSCEQNLNHDAMYWYRQDPGQGLRLIYYSQIVNDFQKGDIAEGYSVSREKKESFPLTVTSAQKNPTAFYLCASSNKQGVSSYNEQFFGPGTRLTVL.

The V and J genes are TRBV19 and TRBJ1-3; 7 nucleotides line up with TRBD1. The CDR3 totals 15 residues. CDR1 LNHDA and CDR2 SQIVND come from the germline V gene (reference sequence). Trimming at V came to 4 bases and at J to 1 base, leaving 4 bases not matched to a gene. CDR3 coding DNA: TGTGCCAGTAGTACGACAGGGTCATCTGGAAACACCATATATTTT. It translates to CASSTTGSSGNTIYF.

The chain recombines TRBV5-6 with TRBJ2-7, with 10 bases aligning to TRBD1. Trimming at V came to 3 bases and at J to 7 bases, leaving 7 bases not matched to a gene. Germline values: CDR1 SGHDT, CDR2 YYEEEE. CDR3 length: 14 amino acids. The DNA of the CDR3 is TGTGCCAGCAGCTCCGGGACAGGGGCTCGGGAGCAGTACTTC. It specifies CASSSGTGAREQYF.

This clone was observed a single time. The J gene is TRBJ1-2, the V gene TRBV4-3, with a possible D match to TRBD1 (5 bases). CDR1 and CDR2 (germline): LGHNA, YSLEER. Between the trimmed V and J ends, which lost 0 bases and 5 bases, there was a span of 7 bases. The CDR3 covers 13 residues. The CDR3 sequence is CASSQEAGYGYTF. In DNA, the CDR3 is TGCGCCAGCAGCCAAGAGGCAGGGTATGGCTACACCTTC.

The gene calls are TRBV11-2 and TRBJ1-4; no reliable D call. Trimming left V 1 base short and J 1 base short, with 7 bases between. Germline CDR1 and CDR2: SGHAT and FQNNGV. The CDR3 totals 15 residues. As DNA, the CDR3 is TGTGCCAGCAGCTTAGGAGCCTTAACTAATGAAAAACTGTTTTTT. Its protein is CASSLGALTNEKLFF.